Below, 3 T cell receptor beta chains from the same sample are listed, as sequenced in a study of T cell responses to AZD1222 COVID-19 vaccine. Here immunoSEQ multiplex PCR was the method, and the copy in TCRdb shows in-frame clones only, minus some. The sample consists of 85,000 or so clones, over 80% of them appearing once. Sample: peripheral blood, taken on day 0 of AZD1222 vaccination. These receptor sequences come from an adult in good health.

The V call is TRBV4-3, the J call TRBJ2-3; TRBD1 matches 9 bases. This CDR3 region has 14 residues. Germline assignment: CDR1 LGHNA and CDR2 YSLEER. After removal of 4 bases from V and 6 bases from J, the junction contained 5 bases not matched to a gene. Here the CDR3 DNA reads TGCGCCAGCAGCCCTGGGACAGGGAGGGATACGCAGTATTTT. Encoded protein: CASSPGTGRDTQYF.

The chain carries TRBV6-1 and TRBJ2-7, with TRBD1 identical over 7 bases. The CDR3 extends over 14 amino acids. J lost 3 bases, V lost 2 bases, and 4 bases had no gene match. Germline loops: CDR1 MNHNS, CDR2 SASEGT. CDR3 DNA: TGTGCCAGCAGTGAACCGGCAGGGGGCTACGAGCAGTACTTC. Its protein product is CASSEPAGGYEQYF.

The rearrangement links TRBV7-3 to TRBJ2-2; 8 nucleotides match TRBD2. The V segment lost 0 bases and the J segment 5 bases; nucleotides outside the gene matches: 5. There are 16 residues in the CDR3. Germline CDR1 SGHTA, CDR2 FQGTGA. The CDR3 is CASSLTGLGGTGELFF. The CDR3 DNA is TGTGCCAGCAGCTTAACGGGACTAGGCGGGACCGGGGAGCTGTTTTTT.